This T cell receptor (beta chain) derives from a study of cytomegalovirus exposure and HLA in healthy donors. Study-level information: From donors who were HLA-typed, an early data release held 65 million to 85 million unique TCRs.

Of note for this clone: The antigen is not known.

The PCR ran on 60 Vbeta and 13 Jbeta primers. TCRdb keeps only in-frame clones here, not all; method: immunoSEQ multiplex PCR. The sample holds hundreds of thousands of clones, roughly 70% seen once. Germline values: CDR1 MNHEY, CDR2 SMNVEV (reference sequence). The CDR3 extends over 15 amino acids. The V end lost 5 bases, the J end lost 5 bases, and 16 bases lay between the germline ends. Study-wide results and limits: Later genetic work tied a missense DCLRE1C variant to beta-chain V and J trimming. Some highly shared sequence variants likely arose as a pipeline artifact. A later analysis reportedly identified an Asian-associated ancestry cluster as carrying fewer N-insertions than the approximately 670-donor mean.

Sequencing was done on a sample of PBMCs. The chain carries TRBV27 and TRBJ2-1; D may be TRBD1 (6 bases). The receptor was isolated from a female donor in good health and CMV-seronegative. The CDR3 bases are TGTGCCAGCAGTGCCCGATGGGGGCCAAACAATGAGCAGTTCTTC. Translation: CASSARWGPNNEQFF.